These 10 T cell receptor beta chains share one sample of origin, sequenced in a study of T cell responses to AZD1222 COVID-19 vaccine. Sequencing used immunoSEQ multiplex PCR; TCRdb keeps in-frame clones, though not all of them. The table records approximately 100,000 clones, roughly nine tenths of them present only once. This specimen consisted of peripheral blood, obtained on day 0 of AZD1222 vaccination. Every receptor here comes from an adult in good health.

V and J are TRBV18 and TRBJ2-1; D is unclear. The germline gives CDR1 KGHSH, CDR2 LQKENI. This CDR3 region has 12 residues. V was trimmed by 7 bases and J by 7 bases, leaving 11 bases between them. The CDR3 bases are TGTGCCAGCTTCACCGAAGGGAATGAGCAGTTCTTC. The encoded protein is CASFTEGNEQFF.

This clone was observed once. The chain joins TRBV6-1 to TRBJ1-6, with a tentative D call TRBD1 (5 bases). There are 13 residues in the CDR3. Trimming took 2 bases from V and 10 from J, leaving 9 bases between them. Germline CDR1 and CDR2: MNHNS and SASEGT. The CDR3 bases are TGTGCCAGCAGTGAATTTGGGGGATCACCCCTCCACTTT. Its protein is CASSEFGGSPLHF.

The chain is built from TRBV7-8 and TRBJ2-3; 7 nucleotides match TRBD2. V lost 1 base and J lost 1; bases outside the gene matches: 5. The germline V gene has CDR1 SGHVS and CDR2 FQNEAQ. The CDR3 is 16 amino acids. DNA of the CDR3: TGTGCCAGCAGCTTAGTCATGGCGGGAGGCACAGATACGCAGTATTTT. As protein: CASSLVMAGGTDTQYF.

This chain connects TRBV6-5 to TRBJ2-3; maybe TRBD2 (6 bases). The germline gives CDR1 MNHEY, CDR2 SVGAGI. The V end lost 6 bases, the J end lost 2 bases, and 9 bases lay between the germline ends. CDR3 size: 13 residues. The CDR3 DNA reads TGTGCCAGCAGGCGGGAAATCACAGATACGCAGTATTTT. This sequence encodes CASRREITDTQYF.

The chain uses TRBV11-2 and TRBJ1-1, with 8 bases aligning to TRBD1. Germline-derived CDR1 and CDR2 are SGHAT and FQNNGV. Unmatched junction bases numbered 8, after V lost 1 base and J lost 1 base. The CDR3 extends over 17 amino acids. For the CDR3, the DNA is TGTGCCAGCAGCTTAGTAGGGCCAGGGGGCGGGAACACTGAAGCTTTCTTT. Protein product: CASSLVGPGGGNTEAFF.

This chain uses TRBV9 with TRBJ1-1, with D perhaps TRBD1 (6 bases). CDR1 and CDR2 (germline): SGDLS, YYNGEE. V lost 4 bases, J lost 2 bases, and 21 bases lay in between. CDR3 size: 17 residues. In DNA form, the CDR3 reads TGTGCCAGCAGCCCAGAGAACCGCGGACAGCCAAACACTGAAGCTTTCTTT. This translates into CASSPENRGQPNTEAFF. The variable domain in full, with the rest retrieved from reference TRBV9 and TRBJ1-1, is DSGVTQTPKHLITATGQRVTLRCSPRSGDLSVYWYQQSLDQGLQFLIQYYNGEERAKGNILERFSAQQFPDLHSELNLSSLELGDSALYFCASSPENRGQPNTEAFFGQGTRLTVV.

The V and J genes are TRBV19 and TRBJ1-1; D is unclear. This CDR3 is built from 11 residues. The germline V gene encodes CDR1 LNHDA and CDR2 SQIVND (reference sequence). V was shortened by 6 bases and J by 8 bases, with 10 bases between the two germline ends. CDR3 in DNA: TGTGCCAGTAGAAAGGGAGGGGAAGCTTTCTTT. Amino acid sequence: CASRKGGEAFF.

The chain combines TRBV11-2 with TRBJ1-6, with TRBD1 matching 8 bases. The J segment lost 8 bases and the V segment lost 5 bases, leaving 8 bases of the junction unmatched. CDR3 length equals 15 residues. Germline loops: CDR1 SGHAT, CDR2 FQNNGV. DNA of the CDR3: TGTGCCAGCAGCACCCGACAGGGGCGTTATTCACCCCTCCACTTT. This codes for CASSTRQGRYSPLHF.

The gene calls are TRBV5-5 and TRBJ1-1; D uncertain. The CDR3 is 14 amino acids. The V end lost 1 base, the J end lost 1 base, and 8 bases lay between the germline ends. Germline V gene lookup returns CDR1 SGHKS and CDR2 YYEKEE (reference sequence). The CDR3 loop is CASSLQVRNTEAFF. CDR3 sequence (DNA): TGTGCCAGCAGCTTGCAGGTCCGGAACACTGAAGCTTTCTTT.

This chain links TRBV5-6 with TRBJ1-4, with no clear D. There are 14 residues in the CDR3. CDR1 SGHDT and CDR2 YYEEEE come from the germline V gene. The ends were cut back, 3 bases at V and 3 bases at J, with 9 bases in the middle. The CDR3 DNA is TGTGCCAGCAGCTACGGGAGGCCTAATGAAAAACTGTTTTTT. Amino acids: CASSYGRPNEKLFF. Full variable domain (missing parts from reference TRBV5-6 and TRBJ1-4): DAGVTQSPTHLIKTRGQQVTLRCSPKSGHDTVSWYQQALGQGPQFIFQYYEEEERQRGNFPDRFSGHQFPNYSSELNVNALLLGDSALYLCASSYGRPNEKLFFGSGTQLSVL.